This TCR beta chain comes out of a study of shared T cell receptors in the human thymus. Generated by immunoSEQ multiplex PCR, the TCRdb table keeps only in-frame clones and is missing some. The sample records hundreds of thousands of clones, more than 75% being singletons. From germline, CDR1 is MDHEN and CDR2 SYDVKM. After removal of 6 bases from V and 3 bases from J, the junction contained 7 bases not matched to a gene. This CDR3 region has 14 residues. A further study also used this sample, focusing on human thymus T cells. That study adds: Donors consisted of healthy Finnish infants (having corrective surgery for congenital heart defects). It was from resections taken during corrective heart surgery that the thymus tissue came. Thymic as well as blood repertoires seemed to favor certain V and J genes unevenly. Related research described strongly overlapping thymic repertoires in unrelated people.

The sequenced material came from thymocytes. This sequence originates from a boy younger than two with a congenital heart defect. The gene calls are TRBV28 and TRBJ2-7, with TRBD2 matching over 8 bases. CDR3 sequence (DNA): TGTGCCAGCAGCCCATGGACTAGCAGCTACGAGCAGTACTTC. Translating gives CASSPWTSSYEQYF.